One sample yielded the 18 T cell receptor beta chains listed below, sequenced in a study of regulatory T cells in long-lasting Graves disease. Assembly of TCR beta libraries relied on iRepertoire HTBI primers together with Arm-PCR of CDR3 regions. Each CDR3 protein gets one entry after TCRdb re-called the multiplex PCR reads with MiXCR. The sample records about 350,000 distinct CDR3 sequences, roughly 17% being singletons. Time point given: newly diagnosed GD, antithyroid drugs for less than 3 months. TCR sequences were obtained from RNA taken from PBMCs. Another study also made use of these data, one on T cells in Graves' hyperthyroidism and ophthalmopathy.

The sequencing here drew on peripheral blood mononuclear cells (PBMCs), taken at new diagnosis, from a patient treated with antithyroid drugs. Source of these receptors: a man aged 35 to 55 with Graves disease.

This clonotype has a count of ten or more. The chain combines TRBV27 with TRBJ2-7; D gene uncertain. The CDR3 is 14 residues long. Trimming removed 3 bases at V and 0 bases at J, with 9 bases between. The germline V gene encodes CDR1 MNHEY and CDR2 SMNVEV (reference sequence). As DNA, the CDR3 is TGTGCCAGCAGTTTTCGGCGCCCCTCCTACGAGCAGTACTTC. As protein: CASSFRRPSYEQYF.

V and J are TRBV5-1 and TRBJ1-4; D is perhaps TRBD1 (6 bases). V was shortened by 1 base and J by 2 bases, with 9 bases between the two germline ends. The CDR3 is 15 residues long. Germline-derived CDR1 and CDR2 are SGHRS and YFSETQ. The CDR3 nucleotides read TGCGCCAGCAGCTTGTATGGACAGACTAATGAAAAACTGTTTTTT. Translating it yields CASSLYGQTNEKLFF.

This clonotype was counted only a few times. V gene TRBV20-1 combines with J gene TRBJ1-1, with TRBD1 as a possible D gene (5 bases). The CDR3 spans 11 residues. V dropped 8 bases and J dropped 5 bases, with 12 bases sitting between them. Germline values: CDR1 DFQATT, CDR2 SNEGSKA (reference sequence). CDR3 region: CSLPGPTEAFF. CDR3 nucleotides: TGCAGTCTCCCGGGACCGACTGAAGCTTTCTTT.

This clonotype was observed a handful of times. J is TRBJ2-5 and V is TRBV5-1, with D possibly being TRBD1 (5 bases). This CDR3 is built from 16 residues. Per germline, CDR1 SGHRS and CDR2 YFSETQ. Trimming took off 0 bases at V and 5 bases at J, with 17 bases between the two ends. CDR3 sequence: CASSLANRRPRETQYF. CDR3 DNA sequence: TGCGCCAGCAGCTTGGCCAACAGGCGTCCTAGGGAGACCCAGTACTTC. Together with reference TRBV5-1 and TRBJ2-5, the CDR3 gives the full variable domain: KAGVTQTPRYLIKTRGQQVTLSCSPISGHRSVSWYQQTPGQGLQFLFEYFSETQRNKGNFPGRFSGRQFSNSRSEMNVSTLELGDSALYLCASSLANRRPRETQYFGPGTRLLVL.

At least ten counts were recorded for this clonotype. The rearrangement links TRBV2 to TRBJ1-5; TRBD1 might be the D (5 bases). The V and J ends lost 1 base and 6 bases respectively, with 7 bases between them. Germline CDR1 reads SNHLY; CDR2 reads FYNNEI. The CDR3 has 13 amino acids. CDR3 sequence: CASSEDRFQPQHF. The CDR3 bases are TGTGCCAGCAGTGAAGACAGGTTTCAGCCCCAGCATTTT.

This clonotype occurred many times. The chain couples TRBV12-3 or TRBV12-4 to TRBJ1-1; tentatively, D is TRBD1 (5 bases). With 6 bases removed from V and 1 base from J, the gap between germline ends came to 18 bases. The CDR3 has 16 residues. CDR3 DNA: TGTGCCAGCAGCGGGGCAACGCGTACGAGGAACACTGAAGCTTTCTTT. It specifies CASSGATRTRNTEAFF.

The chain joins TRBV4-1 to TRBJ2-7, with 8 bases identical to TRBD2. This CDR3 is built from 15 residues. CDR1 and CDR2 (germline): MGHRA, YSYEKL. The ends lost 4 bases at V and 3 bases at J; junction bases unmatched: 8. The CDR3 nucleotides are TGCGCCAGCAGCCCCCGTCAGACTAGCGTCTACGAGCAGTACTTC. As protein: CASSPRQTSVYEQYF.

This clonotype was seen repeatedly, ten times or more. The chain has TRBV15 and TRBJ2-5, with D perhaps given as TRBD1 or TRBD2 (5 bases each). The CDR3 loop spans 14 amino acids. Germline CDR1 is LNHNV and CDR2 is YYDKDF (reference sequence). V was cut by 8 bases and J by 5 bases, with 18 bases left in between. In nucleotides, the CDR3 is TGTGCCACCCGAGGGTCAGGGTTCCGGGAGACCCAGTACTTC. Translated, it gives CATRGSGFRETQYF.

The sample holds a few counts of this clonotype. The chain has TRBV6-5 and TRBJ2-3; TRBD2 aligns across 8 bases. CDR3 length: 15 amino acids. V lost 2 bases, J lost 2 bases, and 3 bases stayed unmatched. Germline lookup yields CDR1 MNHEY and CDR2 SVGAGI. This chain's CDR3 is CASSYGGGTTDTQYF. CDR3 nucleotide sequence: TGTGCCAGCAGTTACGGCGGGGGGACCACAGATACGCAGTATTTT.

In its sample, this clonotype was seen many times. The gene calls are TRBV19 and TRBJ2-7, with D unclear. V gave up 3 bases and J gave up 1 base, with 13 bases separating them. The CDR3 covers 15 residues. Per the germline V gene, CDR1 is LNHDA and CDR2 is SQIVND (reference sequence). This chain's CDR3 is CASSISVGQSYEQYF. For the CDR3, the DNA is TGTGCCAGTAGTATTTCGGTTGGGCAGTCCTACGAGCAGTACTTC.

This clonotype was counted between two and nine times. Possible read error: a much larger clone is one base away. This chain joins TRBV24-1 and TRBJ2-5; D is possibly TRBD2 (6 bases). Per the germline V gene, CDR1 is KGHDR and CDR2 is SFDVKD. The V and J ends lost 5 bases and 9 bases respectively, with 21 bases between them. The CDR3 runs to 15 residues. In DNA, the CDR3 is TGTGCCACCAGTGCCCTTGGGGCCTTGGGGGAGGCCCAGTACTTC. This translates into CATSALGALGEAQYF.

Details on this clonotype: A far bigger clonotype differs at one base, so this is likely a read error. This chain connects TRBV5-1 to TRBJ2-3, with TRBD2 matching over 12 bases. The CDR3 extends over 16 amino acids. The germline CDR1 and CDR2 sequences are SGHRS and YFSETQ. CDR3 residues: CVSSRRTSGEADTQYF. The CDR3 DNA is TGTGTCAGCAGCCGACGGACTAGCGGGGAGGCAGATACGCAGTATTTT. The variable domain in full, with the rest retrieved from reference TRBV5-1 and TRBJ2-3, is KAGVTQTPRYLIKTRGQQVTLSCSPISGHRSVSWYQQTPGQGLQFLFEYFSETQRNKGNFPGRFSGRQFSNSRSEMNVSTLELGDSALYLCVSSRRTSGEADTQYFGPGTRLTVL.

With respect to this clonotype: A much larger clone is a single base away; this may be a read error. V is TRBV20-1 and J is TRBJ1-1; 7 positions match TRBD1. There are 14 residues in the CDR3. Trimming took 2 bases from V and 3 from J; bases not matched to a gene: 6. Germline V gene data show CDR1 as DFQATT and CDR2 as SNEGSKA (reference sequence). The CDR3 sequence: CSARPVTGDTEAFF. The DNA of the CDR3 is TGCAGTGCTAGACCTGTAACAGGGGACACTGAAGCTTTCTTT.

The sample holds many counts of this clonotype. CDR3 residues: CATQGQRTEAFF. The CDR3 nucleotides read TGTGCCACACAGGGGCAGAGGACTGAAGCTTTCTTT. The J gene is TRBJ1-1, the V gene TRBV12-3 or TRBV12-4; 7 bases line up with TRBD1. The CDR3 covers 12 residues. V dropped 10 bases and J dropped 5; count of bases not matched to a gene: 7.

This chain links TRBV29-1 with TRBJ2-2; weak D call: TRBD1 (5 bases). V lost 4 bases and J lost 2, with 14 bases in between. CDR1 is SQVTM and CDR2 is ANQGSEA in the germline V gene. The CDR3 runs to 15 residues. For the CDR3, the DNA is TGCAGCGTTGTCTCAGGGCTGGGAAACACCGGGGAGCTGTTTTTT. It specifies CSVVSGLGNTGELFF.

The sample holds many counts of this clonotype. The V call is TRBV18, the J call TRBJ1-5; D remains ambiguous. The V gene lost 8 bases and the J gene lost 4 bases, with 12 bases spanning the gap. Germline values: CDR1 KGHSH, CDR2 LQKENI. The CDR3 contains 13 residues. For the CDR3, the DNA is TGTGCCAGCACCTCGGACGGTAATCAGCCCCAGCATTTT. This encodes CASTSDGNQPQHF.

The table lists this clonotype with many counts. The CDR3 sequence is CASSVRGRYEQYF. The CDR3 bases are TGTGCCAGCAGTGTCAGGGGGCGATACGAGCAGTACTTC. The chain combines TRBV12-3 or TRBV12-4 with TRBJ2-7, with TRBD1 identical over 8 bases. This CDR3 comprises 13 residues. The V segment lost 5 bases and the J segment 4 bases; nucleotides outside the gene matches: 4.

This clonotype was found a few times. CDR3 in DNA: TGTGCCAGCAGCTTAAGTCGGGCCAGCCGAGGTGAAGCTTTCTTT. Its translation: CASSLSRASRGEAFF. The rearrangement links TRBV7-2 to TRBJ1-1; no clear D gene. This CDR3 has 15 residues. CDR1 SGHTA and CDR2 FQGNSA come from the germline V gene. The V and J ends lost 2 bases and 7 bases respectively, with 17 bases between them.